The 21 T cell receptor beta chains below were found in one sample sequenced in a study of OX40 agonist ivuxolimab in advanced cancers. Method: immunoSEQ multiplex PCR; TCRdb's copy keeps in-frame clones and lacks some. Of roughly 30,000 clones in the sample, about 93% are singletons; the top ten hold around 4.8%. Material: CD4+ or CD8+ T cells sorted from blood, obtained in a trial of the OX40 agonist ivuxolimab. The source of these receptors is an adult with an advanced solid tumor such as melanoma, head and neck, liver or kidney cancer.

This chain links TRBV27 with TRBJ2-2; the D gene could be TRBD1 or TRBD2 (5 bases each). Germline CDR1 is MNHEY and CDR2 is SMNVEV (reference sequence). V was clipped by 5 bases and J by 9 bases, with 16 bases between them. CDR3 length equals 14 residues. The CDR3 nucleotides are TGTGCCAGCAGTGGGACCGGTCATACCTGGGAGCTGTTTTTT. It codes for CASSGTGHTWELFF.

The genes are TRBV27 and TRBJ2-1; 8 nucleotides match TRBD2. Germline loops: CDR1 MNHEY, CDR2 SMNVEV (reference sequence). With 1 base clipped from V and 6 bases from J, the junction kept 5 bases outside the gene matches. The CDR3 has 15 residues. CDR3 amino acids: CASSLLAGGVNEQFF. The CDR3, as DNA: TGTGCCAGCAGTTTATTGGCGGGAGGCGTCAATGAGCAGTTCTTC.

The V call is TRBV11-2, the J call TRBJ2-1; 10 bases line up with TRBD1. After removal of 1 base from V and 7 bases from J, the junction contained 7 bases not matched to a gene. Germline V gene data show CDR1 as SGHAT and CDR2 as FQNNGV. The CDR3 is 16 residues long. CDR3 residues: CASSLGRGQGKNEQFF. The DNA for the CDR3 is TGTGCCAGCAGCTTAGGAAGGGGACAGGGGAAAAATGAGCAGTTCTTC.

The genes are TRBV7-6 and TRBJ2-3, with 11 bases that match TRBD2. This CDR3 has 14 residues. Germline V lookup: CDR1 SGHVS, CDR2 FNYEAQ. V trimming: 5 bases; J trimming: 3 bases; junction bases outside the gene matches: 1. The CDR3, as DNA: TGTGCCAGCAGCCGGACTAGCGGGACAGATACGCAGTATTTT. Translation gives CASSRTSGTDTQYF.

The genes are TRBV9 and TRBJ2-1; D gene ambiguous. Trimming removed 2 bases from V and 8 bases from J, with 5 bases in between. Germline values: CDR1 SGDLS, CDR2 YYNGEE. This CDR3 is built from 11 residues. CDR3 sequence reads: CASSVGDEQFF. The CDR3 DNA reads as TGTGCCAGCAGCGTTGGGGATGAGCAGTTCTTC.

In its sample, this clone was seen once. The chain employs TRBV29-1 and TRBJ2-5; 7 bases are a match to TRBD2. Unmatched junction bases numbered 7, after V lost 2 bases and J lost 7 bases. This CDR3 contains 13 residues. CDR1 is SQVTM and CDR2 is ANQGSEA in the germline V gene. The CDR3 protein is CSVEKGGSGTQYF. The CDR3 nucleotides read TGCAGCGTTGAAAAGGGCGGGAGTGGGACCCAGTACTTC.

The chain has TRBV10-1 and TRBJ2-7; D gene uncertain. Looked up from germline, CDR1 is WNHNN and CDR2 is SYGVQD (reference sequence). The CDR3 extends over 14 amino acids. The V and J ends lost 6 bases and 4 bases respectively, with 16 bases between them. The CDR3 loop is CASSNRAPEYEQYV. Written as DNA, the CDR3 is TGCGCCAGCAGCAACCGGGCCCCGGAATACGAGCAGTACGTC.

This chain joins TRBV15 and TRBJ2-7; tentative D call: TRBD2 (5 bases). Trimming stripped 5 bases from V and 1 base from J, with 9 bases between. Per the germline V gene, CDR1 is LNHNV and CDR2 is YYDKDF (reference sequence). The CDR3 loop spans 13 amino acids. CDR3 in DNA: TGTGCCACCAGCTACGGACTTTCCTACGAGCAGTACTTC. Translation: CATSYGLSYEQYF.

The genes are TRBV5-1 and TRBJ2-5; 9 bases fit TRBD1. There are 14 residues in the CDR3. The germline V gene has CDR1 SGHRS and CDR2 YFSETQ. V was pared by 2 bases and J by 6 bases, with 5 bases of the junction left unmatched. The DNA of the CDR3 is TGCGCCAGCAGCTTCACAGGGGGCGAGAAGACCCAGTACTTC. It encodes CASSFTGGEKTQYF.

The V call is TRBV27, the J call TRBJ2-3; D unresolved. V was pared by 3 bases and J by 2 bases, with 9 bases between. The CDR3 length is 14 residues. Germline loops: CDR1 MNHEY, CDR2 SMNVEV (reference sequence). The CDR3 protein is CASSFSGYTDTQYF. DNA for the CDR3: TGTGCCAGCAGTTTTTCGGGCTACACAGATACGCAGTATTTT.

This chain links TRBV27 with TRBJ2-5; 9 bases match TRBD2. With V trimmed by 8 bases and J by 5 bases, 12 bases remained unmatched. The germline V gene encodes CDR1 MNHEY and CDR2 SMNVEV (reference sequence). The CDR3 spans 15 residues. The CDR3 here is CASASGTRVMETQYF. The CDR3 DNA reads TGTGCCAGCGCTAGCGGGACTAGAGTCATGGAGACCCAGTACTTC.

The chain carries TRBV9 and TRBJ1-2; no clear D gene. Germline lookup yields CDR1 SGDLS and CDR2 YYNGEE. V lost 1 base and J 8 bases, leaving 6 bases between the germline ends. The CDR3 loop spans 11 amino acids. The CDR3: CASSVPFGYTF. DNA for the CDR3: TGTGCCAGCAGCGTACCGTTCGGCTACACCTTC.

The rearrangement joins TRBV27 to TRBJ2-7; a possible D gene is TRBD2 (5 bases). Trimming removed 5 bases from V and 4 bases from J, with 12 bases in between. CDR1 and CDR2 (germline): MNHEY, SMNVEV (reference sequence). The CDR3 has 13 amino acids. The CDR3 loop is CASSPGLRYEQYF. The CDR3 nucleotides read TGTGCCAGCAGTCCCGGACTCCGTTACGAGCAGTACTTC.

The genes are TRBV5-6 and TRBJ2-7; no clear D gene. This CDR3 region has 12 residues. Germline CDR1 is SGHDT and CDR2 is YYEEEE. Between the trimmed V and J ends, which lost 3 bases and 3 bases, there was a span of 7 bases. Here the CDR3 reads CASSSLDYEQYV. CDR3 coding DNA: TGTGCCAGCAGCTCCCTTGACTACGAGCAGTACGTC.

V is TRBV7-2 and J is TRBJ2-1, with 12 nucleotides matching TRBD2. The V segment lost 1 base and the J segment 2 bases; nucleotides outside the gene matches: 6. CDR1 is SGHTA, CDR2 FQGNSA, per germline. CDR3 length: 18 residues. The CDR3 spells CASSLGLAGGPAYNEQFF. The CDR3 bases are TGTGCCAGCAGCTTAGGGCTAGCGGGGGGGCCGGCCTACAATGAGCAGTTCTTC. Together with reference TRBV7-2 and TRBJ2-1, the CDR3 gives the full variable domain: GAGVSQSPSNKVTEKGKDVELRCDPISGHTALYWYRQSLGQGLEFLIYFQGNSAPDKSGLPSDRFSAERTGGSVSTLTIQRTQQEDSAVYLCASSLGLAGGPAYNEQFFGPGTRLTVL.

This rearrangement joins TRBV30 to TRBJ2-7; D call uncertain. The ends were cut back, 2 bases at V and 4 bases at J, with 12 bases in the middle. Germline CDR1 reads GTSNPN; CDR2 reads SVGIG (reference sequence). The CDR3 length is 13 residues. CDR3 protein: CAWSYGKPYEQYF. The CDR3 nucleotides are TGTGCCTGGAGTTATGGGAAACCTTACGAGCAGTACTTC. The complete variable domain, with remaining parts taken from reference TRBV30 and TRBJ2-7, reads SQTIHQWPATLVQPVGSPLSLECTVEGTSNPNLYWYRQAAGRGLQLLFYSVGIGQISSEVPQNLSASRPQDRQFILSSKKLLLSDSGFYLCAWSYGKPYEQYFGPGTRLTVT.

This clone was seen just once. V usage is TRBV28 and J usage is TRBJ2-7; TRBD2 matches at 12 bases. Germline trimming cut 7 bases from V and 4 bases from J; bases unmatched to any gene: 5. The V gene's germline CDR1 is MDHEN and CDR2 SYDVKM. The CDR3 spans 14 residues. DNA for the CDR3: TGTGCCAGCATAACTAGCGGGAGGACATACGAGCAGTACTTC. This gives the protein CASITSGRTYEQYF.

The CDR3 DNA sequence: TGTGCCAGCAGCCCACAGGGGGGCAATCAGCCCCAGCATTTT. Translated, it gives CASSPQGGNQPQHF. The chain employs TRBV6-5 and TRBJ1-5; TRBD1 aligns across 8 bases. CDR1 is MNHEY, CDR2 SVGAGI, per germline. V was pared by 6 bases and J by 2 bases, with 3 bases of the junction left unmatched. The CDR3 extends over 14 amino acids.

The chain has TRBV27 and TRBJ2-1; 10 bases match TRBD2. This CDR3 contains 16 residues. J gave up 6 bases and V 5 bases, and 10 bases lay outside the gene matches. Germline values: CDR1 MNHEY, CDR2 SMNVEV (reference sequence). CDR3 sequence (DNA): TGTGCCAGCAGTCCACCCCGGGGACTAGCGTCCAATGAGCAGTTCTTC. Translation gives CASSPPRGLASNEQFF.

V is TRBV5-4 and J is TRBJ2-1; 10 bases are shared with TRBD2. The CDR3 covers 16 residues. After removal of 2 bases from V and 5 bases from J, the junction contained 7 bases not matched to a gene. The V gene's germline CDR1 is SGHNT and CDR2 YYREEE (reference sequence). The DNA for the CDR3 is TGTGCCAGCAGCTTAGGGCTAGCGGGAGCTAACAATGAGCAGTTCTTC. Translated, it gives CASSLGLAGANNEQFF.

The V call is TRBV29-1, the J call TRBJ2-3; TRBD1 might be the D (5 bases). The CDR3 spans 16 residues. V gave up 5 bases and J gave up 0 bases, with 18 bases separating them. Germline V gives CDR1 SQVTM, CDR2 ANQGSEA. CDR3 protein: CSVFPRDSPSTDTQYF. In nucleotides, the CDR3 is TGCAGCGTTTTCCCCCGTGACAGCCCTAGCACAGATACGCAGTATTTT.